A selection of T cell receptor beta chains follows, all from one sample in a study of blood T cell repertoires in COVID-19. The repertoire was sequenced with immunoSEQ multiplex PCR; TCRdb's copy has only in-frame clones and lacks some. This sample yields 340,000 or so clones, of which roughly 85% are seen a single time; roughly 4.2% belongs to the top ten. Material: PBMCs or T cells enriched from blood (not recorded which). The source is a woman in her thirties or forties with acute COVID-19. The CDR3 runs from the conserved cysteine through the conserved F or W. The D gene is left open where the match is weak. A clone size is listed for some rows: how often the clone was seen (once, few, many), or a class if it is expanded.

D gene | clone size | J gene | V gene | CDR3 protein | CDR3 DNA
NA | NA | TRBJ1-1 | TRBV5-4 | CASSRQGNTEAFF | TGTGCCAGCAGCCGTCAGGGGAACACTGAAGCTTTCTTT
NA | NA | TRBJ2-7 | TRBV6-2/TRBV6-3 | CASSYGGAVSREQYF | TGTGCCAGCAGTTACGGCGGTGCAGTCTCTCGCGAGCAGTACTTC
TRBD2 | NA | TRBJ2-7 | TRBV27 | CASSQPLGTSGEYEQYF | TGTGCCAGCAGTCAACCCTTGGGGACTAGCGGGGAGTACGAGCAGTACTTC
NA | NA | TRBJ2-3 | TRBV7-2 | CASSLESLTDTQYF | TGTGCCAGCAGCTTAGAATCCCTCACAGATACGCAGTATTTT
NA | NA | TRBJ2-5 | TRBV27 | CASRPRTTAPQETQYF | TGTGCCAGCAGGCCCCGGACAACGGCCCCTCAAGAGACCCAGTACTTC
NA | NA | TRBJ1-1 | TRBV4-2 | CASSQDIGGTEAFF | TGTGCCAGCAGCCAAGATATCGGGGGGACTGAAGCTTTCTTT
TRBD1 | NA | TRBJ1-6 | TRBV7-2 | CASSYDRGENSPLHF | TGTGCCAGCAGCTATGACAGGGGTGAAAATTCACCCCTCCACTTT
TRBD1 | once | TRBJ1-2 | TRBV3-1/TRBV3-2 | CASSQGGQGYILYGYTF | TGTGCCAGCAGCCAAGGCGGACAGGGGTATATTCTCTATGGCTACACCTTC
NA | NA | TRBJ2-5 | TRBV19 | CASSVLANQETQYF | TGTGCCAGCAGTGTCCTCGCGAACCAAGAGACCCAGTACTTC
TRBD2 | once | TRBJ2-3 | TRBV7-3 | CASSLGTSGDTQYF | TGTGCCAGCAGCTTAGGGACTAGCGGGGATACGCAGTATTTT
NA | NA | TRBJ2-1 | TRBV5-8 | CASSLGAYQANEQFF | TGTGCCAGCAGCCTTGGGGCCTATCAGGCCAATGAGCAGTTCTTC
TRBD1 | NA | TRBJ2-1 | TRBV11-2 | CASSFGSGTGSNEQFF | TGTGCCAGCAGTTTCGGGAGTGGGACAGGGAGCAATGAGCAGTTCTTC
TRBD1 | NA | TRBJ1-1 | TRBV18 | CASSTATGSVEAFF | TGTGCCAGCTCCACCGCGACAGGGTCGGTTGAAGCTTTCTTT
TRBD1 | NA | TRBJ1-5 | TRBV19 | CASSPGQGLNQPQHF | TGTGCCAGTAGTCCAGGACAGGGCCTAAATCAGCCCCAGCATTTT
TRBD1 | NA | TRBJ1-5 | TRBV6-2/TRBV6-3 | CASSYLEGTGSNQPQHF | TGTGCCAGCAGTTACTTGGAGGGGACAGGGAGCAATCAGCCCCAGCATTTT